The next 21 T cell receptor beta chains were all read from a single sample in a study of cytomegalovirus exposure and HLA in healthy donors. This PCR relied on a set of 60 Vbeta primers and 13 Jbeta primers. Libraries were prepared by immunoSEQ multiplex PCR; TCRdb keeps only in-frame clonotypes and omits some of them. The table lists more than 80,000 clones, 71% of them singletons. Sequencing was performed on PBMCs. The receptor source for this set is a female donor in good health and CMV-seronegative.

This chain uses TRBV27 with TRBJ2-7, with D perhaps TRBD2 (5 bases). V shed 4 bases and J shed 2 bases, with 9 bases lying between them. The germline V gene encodes CDR1 MNHEY and CDR2 SMNVEV (reference sequence). The CDR3 is 13 residues long. DNA of the CDR3: TGTGCCAGCAGTTCTCGGGGTGCCTACGAGCAGTACTTC. Protein sequence: CASSSRGAYEQYF.

This clone was counted a single time. The rearrangement uses TRBV6-1 and TRBJ1-1, with TRBD1 matching over 8 bases. Trimming at V came to 8 bases and at J to 6 bases, leaving 2 bases not matched to a gene. This CDR3 spans 11 amino acids. The V gene's germline CDR1 is MNHNS and CDR2 SASEGT. The CDR3: CASEQGAEAFF. CDR3 nucleotide sequence: TGTGCCAGCGAACAGGGGGCTGAAGCTTTCTTT.

In its sample, this clone was seen once. The CDR3 protein is CASSLGDEQFF. The CDR3 bases are TGTGCCAGCAGTTTGGGCGATGAGCAGTTCTTC. The chain links TRBV27 to TRBJ2-1; D is unclear. V dropped 3 bases and J dropped 8 bases, with 5 bases sitting between them. CDR3 size: 11 residues. The germline gives CDR1 MNHEY, CDR2 SMNVEV (reference sequence).

Only one count was recorded for this clone. The chain combines TRBV7-3 with TRBJ2-3; TRBD1 matches at 9 bases. Germline V gene sequence: CDR1 SGHTA, CDR2 FQGTGA. The CDR3 length is 15 residues. V was clipped by 5 bases and J by 2 bases; unmatched bases: 5. The CDR3 DNA reads as TGTGCCAGCAGCCCCGGGACAGGGTACACAGATACGCAGTATTTT. Translated: CASSPGTGYTDTQYF.

This clone has a handful of counts. The V and J genes are TRBV12-5 and TRBJ2-1; 13 bases map to TRBD2. Germline V gives CDR1 LGHNT, CDR2 FRNRAP. The CDR3 totals 15 residues. J lost 16 bases, V lost 7 bases, and 16 bases had no gene match. CDR3 sequence: CASAPPGLAGSVPFF. In nucleotides, the CDR3 is TGTGCTAGTGCTCCGCCGGGACTAGCGGGATCCGTTCCATTCTTC.

This sequence joins TRBV27 and TRBJ1-1, with 7 positions matching TRBD1. The junction had 7 bases not matched to a gene; V was cut back by 4 bases and J by 5 bases. This CDR3 has 14 residues. From germline, CDR1 is MNHEY and CDR2 SMNVEV (reference sequence). This chain's CDR3 is CASSSRQGGTEAFF. Written as DNA, the CDR3 is TGTGCCAGCAGTTCCAGACAGGGCGGGACTGAAGCTTTCTTT.

V gene TRBV28 combines with J gene TRBJ2-4; no firm D call. Deletions cut 6 bases from V and 3 bases from J, with 12 bases between. The CDR3 extends over 14 amino acids. The V gene's germline CDR1 is MDHEN and CDR2 SYDVKM. The CDR3 loop is CASSPASGKNIQYF. In DNA, the CDR3 is TGTGCCAGCAGCCCCGCATCGGGCAAAAACATTCAGTACTTC.

This rearrangement joins TRBV7-8 to TRBJ1-5; TRBD1 matches 9 bases. The junction had 3 bases not matched to a gene; V was cut back by 1 base and J by 5 bases. This CDR3 is built from 15 residues. Germline V lookup: CDR1 SGHVS, CDR2 FQNEAQ. CDR3 sequence: CASSLGTGEYQPQHF. The CDR3 DNA sequence: TGTGCCAGCAGCTTAGGGACAGGGGAGTATCAGCCCCAGCATTTT. The full variable domain, its missing parts supplied by reference TRBV7-8 and TRBJ1-5, is GAGVSQSPRYKVAKRGQDVALRCDPISGHVSLFWYQQALGQGPEFLTYFQNEAQLDKSGLPSDRFFAERPEGSVSTLKIQRTQQEDSAVYLCASSLGTGEYQPQHFGDGTRLSIL.

This chain uses TRBV11-2 with TRBJ2-7, with 8 nucleotides matching TRBD2. Germline-derived CDR1 and CDR2 are SGHAT and FQNNGV. V dropped 8 bases and J dropped 2; count of bases not matched to a gene: 5. This CDR3 region has 13 residues. CDR3 DNA sequence: TGTGCCAGCGGCCCGGGAGGGCCCTACGAGCAGTACTTC. The encoded protein is CASGPGGPYEQYF.

This clone has just one count. The chain uses TRBV11-2 and TRBJ1-4; possibly TRBD1 for D (6 bases). The germline V and J ends were trimmed by 5 bases and 6 bases, with 19 bases remaining between them. Germline CDR1 and CDR2: SGHAT and FQNNGV. The CDR3 spans 16 residues. This CDR3 is CASSGSRQVVDEKLFF. CDR3 in DNA: TGTGCCAGCAGCGGGTCTCGACAGGTTGTGGATGAAAAACTGTTTTTT.

This clone was seen more than once but under ten times. This chain uses TRBV18 with TRBJ2-5, with D uncertain. Looked up from germline, CDR1 is KGHSH and CDR2 is LQKENI. The CDR3 is 15 amino acids. Deletions cut 1 base from V and 0 bases from J, with 9 bases between. In DNA, the CDR3 is TGTGCCAGCTCACCACAGGCGACAAACCAAGAGACCCAGTACTTC. Its protein is CASSPQATNQETQYF.

This clone was seen a single time. This chain joins TRBV30 and TRBJ1-5, with unresolved D. V was pared by 0 bases and J by 9 bases, with 15 bases between. The germline CDR1 and CDR2 sequences are GTSNPN and SVGIG (reference sequence). The length of the CDR3 is 14 residues. This CDR3 reads CAWSVQGRKMPQHF. The CDR3 region has the DNA TGTGCCTGGAGTGTCCAAGGGAGGAAGATGCCCCAGCATTTT.

The CDR3 region is CASSSEGTSGMGTQYF. CDR3 sequence (DNA): TGTGCCAGCAGCTCGGAGGGGACTAGCGGGATGGGGACCCAGTACTTC. The chain has TRBV11-2 and TRBJ2-5, with 13 bases lining up with TRBD2. Germline V CDR1 and CDR2: SGHAT, FQNNGV. The CDR3 has 16 residues. Losses at the gene ends were 4 bases for V and 7 bases for J; bases not matched to a gene: 9.

The table lists this clone with a few counts. The J gene is TRBJ2-7, the V gene TRBV19, with TRBD2 matching over 8 bases. CDR1 is LNHDA and CDR2 is SQIVND in the germline V gene (reference sequence). CDR3 length equals 13 residues. V lost 5 bases to trimming and J lost 3 bases; unmatched junction nucleotides: 3. In nucleotides, the CDR3 is TGTGCCAGTAGTTTTACTAGCGGCTACGAGCAGTACTTC. This encodes CASSFTSGYEQYF. The full variable domain, in which reference TRBV19 and TRBJ2-7 provide the parts outside the CDR3, is DGGITQSPKYLFRKEGQNVTLSCEQNLNHDAMYWYRQDPGQGLRLIYYSQIVNDFQKGDIAEGYSVSREKKESFPLTVTSAQKNPTAFYLCASSFTSGYEQYFGPGTRLTVT.

The genes are TRBV18 and TRBJ1-4; maybe TRBD1 (5 bases). V lost 2 bases and J lost 0, with 10 bases in between. This CDR3 comprises 16 residues. The germline V gene encodes CDR1 KGHSH and CDR2 LQKENI. The CDR3 bases are TGTGCCAGCTCACCATCCAGACAGTCAACTAATGAAAAACTGTTTTTT. Translation: CASSPSRQSTNEKLFF.

The chain is built from TRBV12-2 and TRBJ1-4. TRBV12-2 is noted as a pseudogene. The CDR3 contains 15 residues. Here the CDR3 DNA reads TGTGCAAGTCGCCCACGGGAGTCCCAGGTCGAAAAACTGTTTTTT. This encodes CASRPRESQVEKLFF.

The chain joins TRBV21-1 to TRBJ2-7; the tabulated D call, TRBD2, remains unverified against the DNA. TRBV21-1 is noted as a pseudogene. The CDR3 spans 17 residues. In DNA form, the CDR3 reads TGTGCCAGCAGCCCCTTCTCAGCGGGAGGAATCACCTACGAGCAGTACTTC. Amino acids: CASSPFSAGGITYEQYF.

The chain joins TRBV4-3 to TRBJ2-7; unclear D gene. The V gene lost 0 bases and the J gene lost 4 bases, with 13 bases spanning the gap. The germline V gene encodes CDR1 LGHNA and CDR2 YSLEER. The CDR3 has 15 residues. The CDR3 protein is CASSQDLVDRYEQYF. For the CDR3, the DNA is TGCGCCAGCAGCCAAGATCTGGTCGATCGGTACGAGCAGTACTTC.

The CDR3 protein is CASSLGWGPDSGANVLTF. In nucleotides, the CDR3 is TGTGCCAGCAGTTTAGGTTGGGGGCCTGACTCTGGGGCCAACGTCCTGACTTTC. The chain links TRBV28 to TRBJ2-6; a weak D match, TRBD1 (6 bases). The germline gives CDR1 MDHEN, CDR2 SYDVKM. Trimming took 2 bases from V and 0 from J, leaving 14 bases between them. CDR3 length: 18 amino acids.

This clone has only one observation. In DNA form, the CDR3 reads TGTGCCAGCAGTTCCGGGAGGAAAGAGACCCAGTACTTC. Its protein product is CASSSGRKETQYF. This rearrangement joins TRBV27 to TRBJ2-5, with 7 bases aligning to TRBD2. The CDR3 runs 13 residues. With V trimmed by 4 bases and J by 3 bases, 2 bases remained unmatched. In germline, CDR1 is MNHEY, CDR2 SMNVEV (reference sequence).

A few counts support this clone. The chain has TRBV29-1 and TRBJ2-7, with D tentatively TRBD2 (6 bases). The CDR3 runs to 14 residues. Trimming stripped 6 bases from V and 8 bases from J, with 23 bases between. Germline CDR1 reads SQVTM; CDR2 reads ANQGSEA. The CDR3 region is CSVADGGRQTKQYF. The DNA of the CDR3 is TGCAGCGTGGCGGACGGGGGACGTCAGACTAAGCAGTACTTC.